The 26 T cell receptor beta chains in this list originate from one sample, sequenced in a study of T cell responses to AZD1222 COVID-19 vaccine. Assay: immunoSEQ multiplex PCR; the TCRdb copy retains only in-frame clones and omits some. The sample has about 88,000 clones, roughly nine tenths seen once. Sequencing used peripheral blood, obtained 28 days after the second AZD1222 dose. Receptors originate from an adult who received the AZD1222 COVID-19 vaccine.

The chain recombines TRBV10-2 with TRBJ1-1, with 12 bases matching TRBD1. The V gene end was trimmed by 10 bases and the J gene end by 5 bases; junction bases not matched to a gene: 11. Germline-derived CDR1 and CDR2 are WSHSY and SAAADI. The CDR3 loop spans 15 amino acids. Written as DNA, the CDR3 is TGCGCCATCGGGGGACAGGGGGCAAGAGGGACTGAAGCTTTCTTT. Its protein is CAIGGQGARGTEAFF.

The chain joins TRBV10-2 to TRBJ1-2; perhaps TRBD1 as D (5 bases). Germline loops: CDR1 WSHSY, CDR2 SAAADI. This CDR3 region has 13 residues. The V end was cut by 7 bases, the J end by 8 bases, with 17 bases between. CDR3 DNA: TGCGCCAGCAAACGCCGGGACCAGGGAGGCTACACCTTC. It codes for CASKRRDQGGYTF.

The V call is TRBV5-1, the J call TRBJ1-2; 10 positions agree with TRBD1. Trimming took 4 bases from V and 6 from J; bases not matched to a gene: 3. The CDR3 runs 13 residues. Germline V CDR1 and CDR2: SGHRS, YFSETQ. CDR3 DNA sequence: TGCGCCAGCAGCGAGACAGGGGGCGATGGCTACACCTTC. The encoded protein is CASSETGGDGYTF.

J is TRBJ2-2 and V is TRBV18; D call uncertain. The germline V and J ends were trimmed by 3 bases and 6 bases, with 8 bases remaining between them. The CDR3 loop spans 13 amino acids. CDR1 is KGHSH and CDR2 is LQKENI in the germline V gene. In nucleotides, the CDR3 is TGTGCCAGCTCACCGACTGCTTCCGGGGAGCTGTTTTTT. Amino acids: CASSPTASGELFF.

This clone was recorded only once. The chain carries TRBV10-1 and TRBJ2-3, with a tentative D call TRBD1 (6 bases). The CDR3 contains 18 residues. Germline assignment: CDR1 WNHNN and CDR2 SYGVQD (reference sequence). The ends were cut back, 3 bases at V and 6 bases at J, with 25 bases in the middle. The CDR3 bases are TGCGCCAGCAGTGAAGAGACAGGACGGGCCCTCCTTTTGGATACGCAGTATTTT. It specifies CASSEETGRALLLDTQYF.

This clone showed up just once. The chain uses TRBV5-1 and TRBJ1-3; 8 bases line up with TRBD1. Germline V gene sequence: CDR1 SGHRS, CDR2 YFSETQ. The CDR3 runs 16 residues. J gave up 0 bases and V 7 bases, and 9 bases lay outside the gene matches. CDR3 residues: CASRPRTGNSGNTIYF. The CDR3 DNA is TGCGCCAGCCGACCCCGGACAGGGAACTCTGGAAACACCATATATTTT.

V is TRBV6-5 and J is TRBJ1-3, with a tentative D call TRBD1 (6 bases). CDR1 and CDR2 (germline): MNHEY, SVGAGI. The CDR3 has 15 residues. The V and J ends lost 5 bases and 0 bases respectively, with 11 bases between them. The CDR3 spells CASSTPDSSGNTIYF. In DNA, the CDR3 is TGTGCCAGCAGTACGCCGGACAGCTCTGGAAACACCATATATTTT.

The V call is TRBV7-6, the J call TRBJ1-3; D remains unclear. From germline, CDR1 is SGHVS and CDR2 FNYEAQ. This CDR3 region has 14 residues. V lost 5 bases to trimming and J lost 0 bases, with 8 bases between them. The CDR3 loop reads CASSLADSGNTIYF. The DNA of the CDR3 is TGTGCCAGCAGCCTCGCGGACTCTGGAAACACCATATATTTT.

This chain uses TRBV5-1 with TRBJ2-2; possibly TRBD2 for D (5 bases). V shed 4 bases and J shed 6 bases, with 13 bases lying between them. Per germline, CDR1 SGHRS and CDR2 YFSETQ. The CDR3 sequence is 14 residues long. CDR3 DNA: TGCGCCAGCAGCCCTTGGACTGAGGCCGGGGAGCTGTTTTTT. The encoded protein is CASSPWTEAGELFF.

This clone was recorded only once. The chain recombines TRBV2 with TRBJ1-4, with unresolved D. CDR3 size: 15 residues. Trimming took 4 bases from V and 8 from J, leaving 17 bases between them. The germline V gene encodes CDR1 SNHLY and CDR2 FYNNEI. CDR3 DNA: TGTGCCAGCAGTGCGCCGGGCCGAGAGAACGAAAAACTGTTTTTT. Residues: CASSAPGRENEKLFF.

The CDR3 nucleotides are TGTGCCAGCAGCCAAGGGGGATTCTCTGGGGCCAACGTCCTGACTTTC. It yields the protein CASSQGGFSGANVLTF. This sequence joins TRBV14 and TRBJ2-6; D gene ambiguous. CDR3 length equals 16 residues. The germline CDR1 and CDR2 sequences are SGHDN and FVKESK. V was trimmed by 1 base and J by 0 bases, leaving 7 bases between them. The complete variable domain, with remaining parts taken from reference TRBV14 and TRBJ2-6, reads EAGVTQFPSHSVIEKGQTVTLRCDPISGHDNLYWYRRVMGKEIKFLLHFVKESKQDESGMPNNRFLAERTGGTYSTLKVQPAELEDSGVYFCASSQGGFSGANVLTFGAGSRLTVL.

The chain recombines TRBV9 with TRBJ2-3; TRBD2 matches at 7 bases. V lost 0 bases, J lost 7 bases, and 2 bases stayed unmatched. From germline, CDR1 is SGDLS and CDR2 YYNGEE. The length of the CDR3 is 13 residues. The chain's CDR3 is CASSVGRGYTQYF. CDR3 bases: TGTGCCAGCAGCGTAGGGCGGGGGTATACGCAGTATTTT.

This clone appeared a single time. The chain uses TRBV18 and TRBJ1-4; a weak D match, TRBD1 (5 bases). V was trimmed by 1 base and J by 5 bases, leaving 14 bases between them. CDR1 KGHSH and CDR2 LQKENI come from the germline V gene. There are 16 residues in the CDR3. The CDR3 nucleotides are TGTGCCAGCTCACCACGGGAAGAGAGGGGCAATGAAAAACTGTTTTTT. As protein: CASSPREERGNEKLFF.

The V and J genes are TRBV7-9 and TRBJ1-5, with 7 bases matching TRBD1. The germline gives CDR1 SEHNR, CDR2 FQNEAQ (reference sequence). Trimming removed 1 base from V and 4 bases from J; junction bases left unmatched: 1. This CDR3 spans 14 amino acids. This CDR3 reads CASSLGDRNQPQHF. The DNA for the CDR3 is TGTGCCAGCAGCTTAGGGGACAGAAATCAGCCCCAGCATTTT.

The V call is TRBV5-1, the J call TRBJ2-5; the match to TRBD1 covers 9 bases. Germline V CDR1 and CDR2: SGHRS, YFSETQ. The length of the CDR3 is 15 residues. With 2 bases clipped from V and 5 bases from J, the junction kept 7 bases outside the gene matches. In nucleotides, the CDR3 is TGCGCCAGCAGCTTAGGGGACAGGGTTTGGGAGACCCAGTACTTC. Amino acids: CASSLGDRVWETQYF.

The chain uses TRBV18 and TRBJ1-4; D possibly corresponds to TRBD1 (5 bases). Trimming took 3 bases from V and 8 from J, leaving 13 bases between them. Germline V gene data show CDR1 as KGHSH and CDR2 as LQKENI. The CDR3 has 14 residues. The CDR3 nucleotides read TGTGCCAGCTCACCGGGGCAGGGCAGCGAAAAACTGTTTTTT. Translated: CASSPGQGSEKLFF.

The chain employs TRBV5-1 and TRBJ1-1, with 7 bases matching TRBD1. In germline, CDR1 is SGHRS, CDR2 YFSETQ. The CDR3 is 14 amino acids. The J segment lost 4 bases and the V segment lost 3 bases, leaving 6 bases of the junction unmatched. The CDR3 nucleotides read TGCGCCAGCAGCTCGCAGGGGGGGACCACTGAAGCTTTCTTT. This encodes CASSSQGGTTEAFF.

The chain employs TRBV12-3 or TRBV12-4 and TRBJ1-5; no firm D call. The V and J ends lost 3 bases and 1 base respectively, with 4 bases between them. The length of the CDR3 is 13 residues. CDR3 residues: CASSLTSNQPQHF. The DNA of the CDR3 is TGTGCCAGCAGTTTGACAAGCAATCAGCCCCAGCATTTT.

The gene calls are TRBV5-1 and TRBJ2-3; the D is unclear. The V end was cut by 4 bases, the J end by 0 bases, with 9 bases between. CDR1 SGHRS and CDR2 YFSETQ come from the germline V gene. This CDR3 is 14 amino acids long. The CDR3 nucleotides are TGCGCCAGCAGCCCCCATACTAGCACAGATACGCAGTATTTT. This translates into CASSPHTSTDTQYF.

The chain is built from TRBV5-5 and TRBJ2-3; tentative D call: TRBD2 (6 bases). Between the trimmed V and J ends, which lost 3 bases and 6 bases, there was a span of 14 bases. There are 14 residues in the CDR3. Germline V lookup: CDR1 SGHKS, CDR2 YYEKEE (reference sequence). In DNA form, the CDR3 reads TGTGCCAGCAGCTGGGGGACTTTGGGGGATACGCAGTATTTT. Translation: CASSWGTLGDTQYF.

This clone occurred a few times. CDR3 sequence (DNA): TGTGCCAGCAGCGAGGGACTAGCGGGGGTTGAGACCCAGTACTTC. Translating gives CASSEGLAGVETQYF. V gene TRBV7-7 combines with J gene TRBJ2-5, with 14 bases identical to TRBD2. Per the germline V gene, CDR1 is SSHAT and CDR2 is FNYEAQ (reference sequence). The CDR3 length is 15 residues. The V segment lost 5 bases and the J segment 5 bases; nucleotides outside the gene matches: 4.

CDR3 loop: CASSHPGVPSQETQYF. CDR3 nucleotide sequence: TGTGCCAGCAGCCACCCAGGGGTTCCCTCACAAGAGACCCAGTACTTC. The chain uses TRBV11-2 and TRBJ2-5; weak D call: TRBD1 (6 bases). Germline CDR1 reads SGHAT; CDR2 reads FQNNGV. The germline V and J ends were trimmed by 5 bases and 2 bases, with 18 bases remaining between them. This CDR3 has 16 residues.

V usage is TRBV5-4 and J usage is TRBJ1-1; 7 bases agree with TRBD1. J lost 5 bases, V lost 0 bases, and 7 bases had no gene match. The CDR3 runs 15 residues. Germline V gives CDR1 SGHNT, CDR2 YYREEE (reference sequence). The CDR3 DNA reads TGTGCCAGCAGCTTGGATCCAGGGGGAGAGACTGAAGCTTTCTTT. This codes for CASSLDPGGETEAFF.

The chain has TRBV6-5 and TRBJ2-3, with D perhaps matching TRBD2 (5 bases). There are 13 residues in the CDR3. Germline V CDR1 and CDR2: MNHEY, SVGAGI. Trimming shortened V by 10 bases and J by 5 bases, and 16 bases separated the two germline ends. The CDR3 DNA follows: TGTGCCACTATAAGCGGTGGACGAGATACGCAGTATTTT. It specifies CATISGGRDTQYF.

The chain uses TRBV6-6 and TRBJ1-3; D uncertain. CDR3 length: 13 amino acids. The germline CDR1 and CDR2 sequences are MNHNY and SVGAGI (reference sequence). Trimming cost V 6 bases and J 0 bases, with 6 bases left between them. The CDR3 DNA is TGTGCCAGCAGGGAAAACTCTGGAAACACCATATATTTT. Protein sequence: CASRENSGNTIYF.

CDR3 nucleotide sequence: TGTGCCAGCAGCCCCGGGGGGGGACAGGGGGTCACCGGGGAGCTGTTTTTT. Protein: CASSPGGGQGVTGELFF. The V call is TRBV7-2, the J call TRBJ2-2; TRBD1 matches at 11 bases. CDR1 is SGHTA, CDR2 FQGNSA, per germline. The CDR3 is 17 residues long. After removal of 5 bases from V and 4 bases from J, the junction contained 9 bases not matched to a gene.